This T cell receptor (beta chain) is drawn from a study of CD8 T cells in ankylosing spondylitis. Study-level results: Ankylosing spondylitis blood appeared to carry a characteristic TCR beta motif of fewer than 10 highly homologous variants.

CDR1 is LGHNA, CDR2 YNFKEQ, per germline. This CDR3 is 14 amino acids long. As the method for making TCR beta libraries, quantitative 5'-RACE with molecular barcodes was used. TCRdb reprocessed the 5' RACE reads with MiXCR, giving one entry per CDR3 protein. The sample holds roughly 300,000 distinct CDR3 sequences, roughly 8% seen once. With respect to this clonotype: The antigen is not known. One junction end disagrees with the germline gene, perhaps due to a read error.

Material for sequencing was blood, either unsorted or a sorted T cell fraction (not recorded which). The rearrangement joins TRBV4-2 to TRBJ2-7; no clear D. The clonotype comes from a male donor with ankylosing spondylitis. The CDR3 loop reads CASSQDSSSSEQYF. DNA for the CDR3: TGTGCCAGCAGCCAAGATTCCAGCTCCTCCGAGCAGTACTTC.